This T cell receptor beta chain was sequenced during a study of T cells after yellow fever vaccination. TCRdb reanalysed the 5' RACE reads using MiXCR and keeps one entry per CDR3 protein. Of some 350,000 distinct CDR3 sequences listed, 6.2% were seen once; the top ten hold 15%. Sequencing was performed on PBMCs, taken 5 days after the yellow fever booster vaccination. The TCR originated in a man younger than 45 who received the YFV17D yellow fever vaccine.

CDR3 sequence reads: CASSYSRVRGFSSYEQYF. The CDR3 coding sequence is TGTGCCAGCAGTTACTCGAGGGTGCGGGGATTCAGCTCCTACGAGCAGTACTTC. This chain connects TRBV6-5 to TRBJ2-7; TRBD2 might be the D (6 bases). V was trimmed by 0 bases and J by 0 bases, leaving 18 bases between them. The CDR3 is 18 amino acids. CDR1 and CDR2 from the germline V gene are MNHEY and SVGAGI.